The 26 T cell receptor beta chains reported below all come from one sample, sequenced in a study of long-term antiretroviral therapy in people with HIV. Investigators performed immunoSEQ version v3.0 at survey level. Sequencing was performed with immunoSEQ multiplex PCR; in TCRdb, only in-frame clones are kept and a portion is missing. The repertoire holds tens of thousands of clones, with roughly 80% as singletons. The source material was unsorted PBMCs, sampled 0.8 years before starting antiretroviral therapy. Receptors were obtained from a man between 18 and 35 years old with HIV.

The chain joins TRBV7-9 to TRBJ2-7; tentative D call: TRBD2 (5 bases). The V gene's germline CDR1 is SEHNR and CDR2 FQNEAQ (reference sequence). The V end was cut by 5 bases, the J end by 7 bases, with 12 bases between. The length of the CDR3 is 12 residues. CDR3 coding DNA: TGTGCCAGCAGCCGAACTAGTATGGAGCAGTACTTC. Translated, it gives CASSRTSMEQYF.

J is TRBJ2-7 and V is TRBV27; D is possibly TRBD1 (6 bases). V was pared by 5 bases and J by 7 bases, with 15 bases between. CDR3 length: 13 amino acids. Germline CDR1 and CDR2: MNHEY and SMNVEV (reference sequence). The CDR3 region has the DNA TGTGCCAGCAGTAGCAGGGGACGGGAAGAGCAGTACTTC. Translated: CASSSRGREEQYF.

The chain recombines TRBV30 with TRBJ2-7, with 10 positions matching TRBD2. The CDR3 consists of 15 residues. V dropped 4 bases and J dropped 6; count of bases not matched to a gene: 12. Germline loops: CDR1 GTSNPN, CDR2 SVGIG (reference sequence). CDR3 region: CAWTLIAGGRGEQYF. The DNA of the CDR3 is TGTGCCTGGACACTAATAGCGGGAGGTCGAGGCGAGCAGTACTTC.

Only one count was recorded for this clone. The rearrangement uses TRBV4-3 and TRBJ2-7; D is uncertain. This CDR3 comprises 14 residues. CDR1 and CDR2 from the germline V gene are LGHNA and YSLEER. The V gene lost 3 bases and the J gene lost 0 bases, with 9 bases spanning the gap. Here the CDR3 reads CASSQVGFSYEQYF. CDR3 coding DNA: TGCGCCAGCAGCCAGGTAGGGTTCTCCTACGAGCAGTACTTC.

The genes are TRBV18 and TRBJ2-7; TRBD1 matches at 8 bases. Germline CDR1 reads KGHSH; CDR2 reads LQKENI. V dropped 0 bases and J dropped 7; count of bases not matched to a gene: 8. The CDR3 sequence is 15 residues long. The CDR3 loop is CASSPPQGAWEEQYF. The CDR3 region has the DNA TGTGCCAGCTCACCACCGCAGGGGGCTTGGGAAGAGCAGTACTTC.

The chain employs TRBV7-3 and TRBJ2-3; 10 bases are shared with TRBD1. Unmatched junction bases numbered 6, after V lost 5 bases and J lost 1 base. Germline assignment: CDR1 SGHTA and CDR2 FQGTGA. The CDR3 is 16 amino acids. The CDR3 DNA sequence: TGTGCCAGCAGCCTTTCCGGGACAGGGGGCACAGATACGCAGTATTTT. This encodes CASSLSGTGGTDTQYF.

The CDR3 DNA is TGTGCCACCAGCAGAGAGGCAAGGGGTCCCTACGAGCAGTACTTC. It is translated as CATSREARGPYEQYF. V gene TRBV15 combines with J gene TRBJ2-7, with D perhaps TRBD1 (5 bases). Germline V gives CDR1 LNHNV, CDR2 YYDKDF (reference sequence). The V end was cut by 0 bases, the J end by 2 bases, with 11 bases between. The CDR3 is made up of 15 amino acids.

J is TRBJ2-7 and V is TRBV7-9; possible D gene TRBD1, 6 bases. In germline, CDR1 is SEHNR, CDR2 FQNEAQ (reference sequence). V was trimmed by 5 bases and J by 2 bases, leaving 19 bases between them. The CDR3 totals 16 residues. The CDR3 DNA reads as TGTGCCAGCAGCCCAAGACAGGCACATCCCCCCTACGAGCAGTACTTC. It yields the protein CASSPRQAHPPYEQYF.

The chain combines TRBV7-3 with TRBJ1-1; D may be TRBD1 (5 bases). From germline, CDR1 is SGHTA and CDR2 FQGTGA. V was trimmed by 5 bases and J by 6 bases, leaving 13 bases between them. The CDR3 length is 13 residues. CDR3 nucleotides: TGTGCCAGCAGCCCAGGGCCCGGGGCTGAAGCTTTCTTT. Protein: CASSPGPGAEAFF.

The genes are TRBV11-2 and TRBJ1-3, with 7 bases lining up with TRBD1. Germline V gene sequence: CDR1 SGHAT, CDR2 FQNNGV. The length of the CDR3 is 16 residues. The junction had 9 bases not matched to a gene; V was cut back by 5 bases and J by 2 bases. Written as DNA, the CDR3 is TGTGCCAGCAGCCCCCGACAGGGAGAGGCTGGAAACACCATATATTTT. Protein sequence: CASSPRQGEAGNTIYF.

The rearrangement uses TRBV19 and TRBJ2-1; TRBD2 matches at 8 bases. J lost 7 bases, V lost 1 base, and 6 bases had no gene match. Germline CDR1 and CDR2: LNHDA and SQIVND (reference sequence). The CDR3 is 15 residues long. CDR3 amino acids: CASSIAGGPLNEQFF. In nucleotides, the CDR3 is TGTGCCAGTAGTATAGCGGGGGGGCCTTTGAATGAGCAGTTCTTC.

This chain links TRBV6-4 with TRBJ2-3; D is perhaps TRBD2 (7 bases). Trimming pared 0 bases from V and 0 bases from J, leaving 10 bases between. In germline, CDR1 is MRHNA, CDR2 SNTAGT. CDR3 length: 16 residues. CDR3 DNA sequence: TGTGCCAGCAGTGACTCGGCGGGGGCCAGCACAGATACGCAGTATTTT. Amino acids: CASSDSAGASTDTQYF.

In its sample, this clone was seen once. This sequence joins TRBV30 and TRBJ2-7, with 10 bases aligning to TRBD2. The CDR3 runs 11 residues. Germline V CDR1 and CDR2: GTSNPN, SVGIG (reference sequence). The V segment lost 4 bases and the J segment 7 bases; nucleotides outside the gene matches: 1. CDR3 sequence reads: CAWILAGEQYF. The CDR3 nucleotides read TGTGCCTGGATACTAGCGGGGGAGCAGTACTTC.

The chain joins TRBV13 to TRBJ2-5; D uncertain. Germline-derived CDR1 and CDR2 are PRHDT and FYEKMQ (reference sequence). The V gene lost 3 bases and the J gene lost 5 bases, with 4 bases spanning the gap. The CDR3 is made up of 11 amino acids. CDR3 residues: CASSFGETQYF. DNA for the CDR3: TGTGCCAGCAGCTTTGGGGAGACCCAGTACTTC. Variable domain in full (rest from reference TRBV13 and TRBJ2-5): AAGVIQSPRHLIKEKRETATLKCYPIPRHDTVYWYQQGPGQDPQFLISFYEKMQSDKGSIPDRFSAQQFSDYHSELNMSSLELGDSALYFCASSFGETQYFGPGTRLLVL.

The V and J genes are TRBV5-1 and TRBJ2-2; the D gene is possibly TRBD2 (6 bases). There are 16 residues in the CDR3. Trimming stripped 1 base from V and 3 bases from J, with 13 bases between. Germline V gene lookup returns CDR1 SGHRS and CDR2 YFSETQ. CDR3 DNA sequence: TGCGCCAGCAGCTTGTACGGGGGTCGTGACACCGGGGAGCTGTTTTTT. Translated: CASSLYGGRDTGELFF.

The chain is built from TRBV11-2 and TRBJ2-5; 10 nucleotides agree with TRBD2. This CDR3 region has 18 residues. V was clipped by 2 bases and J by 4 bases; unmatched bases: 13. Germline V gene data show CDR1 as SGHAT and CDR2 as FQNNGV. DNA of the CDR3: TGTGCCAGCAGCTTAAATCGTGGAGCGGGGGGGCCCGTAGAGACCCAGTACTTC. It encodes CASSLNRGAGGPVETQYF.

DNA for the CDR3: TGCGCCAGCAGCTTGGCAGGGCCCGTAAACATTCAGTACTTC. It translates to CASSLAGPVNIQYF. The genes are TRBV5-1 and TRBJ2-4, with D tentatively TRBD1 (5 bases). The V end lost 0 bases, the J end lost 6 bases, and 10 bases lay between the germline ends. This CDR3 has 14 amino acids. Germline V lookup: CDR1 SGHRS, CDR2 YFSETQ.

V gene TRBV30 combines with J gene TRBJ2-3, with 8 bases aligning to TRBD2. The CDR3 has 14 residues. Unmatched junction bases numbered 2, after V lost 1 base and J lost 2 bases. Germline V gives CDR1 GTSNPN, CDR2 SVGIG (reference sequence). The CDR3 is CAWSERGPTDTQYF. The CDR3, as DNA: TGTGCCTGGAGTGAGCGGGGGCCCACAGATACGCAGTATTTT.

The chain recombines TRBV5-6 with TRBJ1-4, with 9 nucleotides matching TRBD1. The length of the CDR3 is 16 residues. The V segment lost 7 bases and the J segment 3 bases; nucleotides outside the gene matches: 10. CDR1 is SGHDT, CDR2 YYEEEE, per germline. In DNA form, the CDR3 reads TGTGCCAGCTCGCGGGACAGGGCACGATCTAATGAAAAACTGTTTTTT. Translating it yields CASSRDRARSNEKLFF. Using reference TRBV5-6 and TRBJ1-4 for the parts outside the CDR3, the full variable domain is DAGVTQSPTHLIKTRGQQVTLRCSPKSGHDTVSWYQQALGQGPQFIFQYYEEEERQRGNFPDRFSGHQFPNYSSELNVNALLLGDSALYLCASSRDRARSNEKLFFGSGTQLSVL.

The V gene is TRBV7-9, the J gene TRBJ2-5, with 10 positions matching TRBD2. The DNA end lines up better with TRBJ2-7; the J call may be wrong. Germline CDR1 SEHNR, CDR2 FQNEAQ (reference sequence). The CDR3 covers 14 residues. CDR3 amino acids: CASSFSGGQGEQYF. The CDR3 region has the DNA TGTGCCAGCAGCTTTAGCGGGGGGCAGGGCGAGCAGTACTTC.

This clone was observed a single time. This rearrangement joins TRBV4-2 to TRBJ1-1; TRBD1 is a possible D gene (5 bases). Germline V gene lookup returns CDR1 LGHNA and CDR2 YNFKEQ. The V and J ends lost 0 bases and 3 bases respectively, with 14 bases between them. The CDR3 consists of 16 residues. The CDR3 spells CASSQDPRGGYTEAFF. For the CDR3, the DNA is TGTGCCAGCAGCCAAGACCCCCGGGGGGGGTACACTGAAGCTTTCTTT.

This chain uses TRBV7-2 with TRBJ2-7; 7 bases are a match to TRBD2. CDR1 is SGHTA and CDR2 is FQGNSA in the germline V gene. The CDR3 contains 16 residues. V trimming: 0 bases; J trimming: 2 bases; junction bases outside the gene matches: 7. The CDR3 sequence is CASSLALAALTYEQYF. The CDR3, as DNA: TGTGCCAGCAGCTTAGCGCTAGCGGCCCTTACCTACGAGCAGTACTTC.

This clone was counted only a few times. This chain uses TRBV2 with TRBJ2-2; weak D call: TRBD2 (7 bases). CDR3 length equals 15 residues. The ends were cut back, 7 bases at V and 3 bases at J, with 15 bases in the middle. Germline assignment: CDR1 SNHLY and CDR2 FYNNEI. CDR3 sequence (DNA): TGTGCCAGCAAGGGGGGGGCGCGGGACACCGGGGAGCTGTTTTTT. Its protein is CASKGGARDTGELFF.

Worth noting for this clone: The junction departs from germline at one end; a sequencing error may be responsible. V is TRBV14 and J is TRBJ2-7; TRBD2 matches at 12 bases. CDR3 length: 13 amino acids. CDR1 is SGHDN and CDR2 is FVKESK in the germline V gene. DNA for the CDR3: TGTGCCAGCAGCCCCCGGACTAGCGGGGTGGAATCGTTC. This encodes CASSPRTSGVESF.

This clone was counted only a few times. The chain recombines TRBV6-6 with TRBJ1-2; 7 bases align to TRBD1. Germline CDR1 reads MNHNY; CDR2 reads SVGAGI (reference sequence). Trimming took 7 bases from V and 7 from J; bases not matched to a gene: 6. The CDR3 is made up of 12 amino acids. The CDR3: CASTTGDGGYTF. In DNA, the CDR3 is TGTGCCAGCACTACAGGGGACGGTGGCTACACCTTC.

Here the CDR3 DNA reads TGTGCCAGCAGTCCCCGGGACAGCTTATTTAACTATGGCTACACCTTC. Translated: CASSPRDSLFNYGYTF. The V call is TRBV27, the J call TRBJ1-2; 7 bases align to TRBD1. V lost 5 bases to trimming and J lost 1 base; unmatched junction nucleotides: 10. Germline V gene data show CDR1 as MNHEY and CDR2 as SMNVEV (reference sequence). This CDR3 is 16 amino acids long.